Following are 11 T cell receptor beta chains from one sample sequenced in a study of blood T cell repertoires in COVID-19. Sequenced by immunoSEQ multiplex PCR; TCRdb stores in-frame clones only, minus some. The table records some 250,000 clones, approximately 90% of them present only once. The sequencing input was peripheral blood. The source is a woman in her forties who had recovered from COVID-19.

The chain carries TRBV7-2 and TRBJ1-2; TRBD1 agrees at 9 bases. Germline CDR1 is SGHTA and CDR2 is FQGNSA. The V gene end was trimmed by 5 bases and the J gene end by 5 bases; junction bases not matched to a gene: 9. CDR3 length: 15 residues. The DNA of the CDR3 is TGTGCCAGCAGCCCCTCGGGACAGGGTGGGTATGGCTACACCTTC. The encoded protein is CASSPSGQGGYGYTF.

The rearrangement links TRBV10-3 to TRBJ2-3; unclear D gene. This CDR3 is 14 amino acids long. The V end lost 2 bases, the J end lost 6 bases, and 12 bases lay between the germline ends. CDR1 is ENHRY, CDR2 SYGVKD, per germline. CDR3 sequence reads: CAISEMTPSDTQYF. CDR3 DNA: TGTGCCATCAGTGAGATGACACCCTCGGATACGCAGTATTTT.

V and J are TRBV9 and TRBJ1-2; D is possibly TRBD1 (6 bases). The CDR3 loop spans 15 amino acids. The V and J ends lost 4 bases and 5 bases respectively, with 18 bases between them. The germline CDR1 and CDR2 sequences are SGDLS and YYNGEE. The CDR3 loop reads CASSPGGGARYGYTF. Written as DNA, the CDR3 is TGTGCCAGCAGCCCTGGGGGGGGCGCGCGGTATGGCTACACCTTC.

The chain links TRBV24-1 to TRBJ1-5; D may be TRBD1 (6 bases). The CDR3 length is 16 residues. V dropped 3 bases and J dropped 3 bases, with 14 bases sitting between them. Germline assignment: CDR1 KGHDR and CDR2 SFDVKD. CDR3 sequence: CATSDIAGGPNQPQHF. The CDR3 bases are TGTGCCACCAGTGATATTGCTGGGGGCCCCAATCAGCCCCAGCATTTT.

This sequence joins TRBV7-9 and TRBJ1-4; the D gene is possibly TRBD1 (5 bases). The CDR3 is 15 amino acids. The V gene lost 5 bases and the J gene lost 5 bases, with 15 bases spanning the gap. CDR1 is SEHNR, CDR2 FQNEAQ, per germline (reference sequence). The CDR3 region has the DNA TGTGCCAGCAGCCCCCACCTCTGGGGCAATGAAAAACTGTTTTTT. Its protein product is CASSPHLWGNEKLFF.

V usage is TRBV27 and J usage is TRBJ1-2, with TRBD1 matching 11 bases. Germline V gene lookup returns CDR1 MNHEY and CDR2 SMNVEV (reference sequence). V dropped 5 bases and J dropped 4; count of bases not matched to a gene: 9. There are 16 residues in the CDR3. CDR3 residues: CASSADRGRWVYGYTF. The CDR3 DNA is TGTGCCAGCAGTGCGGACAGGGGGCGCTGGGTCTATGGCTACACCTTC.

The genes are TRBV5-1 and TRBJ2-6; TRBD2 aligns across 7 bases. The length of the CDR3 is 21 residues. CDR1 is SGHRS, CDR2 YFSETQ, per germline. V shed 0 bases, J shed 0 bases, and the junction held 15 bases outside the gene matches. The CDR3, as DNA: TGCGCCAGCAGCTTGGGGCAGTTTGCGGGGGTGTCCACCTCTGGGGCCAACGTCCTGACTTTC. This translates into CASSLGQFAGVSTSGANVLTF.

This chain links TRBV10-3 with TRBJ2-1; D might be TRBD2 (7 bases). The CDR3 has 12 amino acids. Trimming pared 10 bases from V and 8 bases from J, leaving 15 bases between. Germline lookup yields CDR1 ENHRY and CDR2 SYGVKD. CDR3 coding DNA: TGTGCCACAGCCCGGGGGGCCGATGAGCAGTTCTTC. It yields the protein CATARGADEQFF.

This chain uses TRBV20-1 with TRBJ2-2; TRBD2 matches at 12 bases. The V and J ends lost 3 bases and 8 bases, in that order; junction bases with no gene match: 13. Germline V CDR1 and CDR2: DFQATT, SNEGSKA (reference sequence). This CDR3 has 17 residues. CDR3 residues: CSASWPTSGSGTGELFF. CDR3 bases: TGCAGTGCTAGTTGGCCGACTAGCGGGAGCGGAACGGGGGAGCTGTTTTTT.

The CDR3: CASSPGSVGTQYF. The CDR3 DNA is TGTGCCAGCTCACCAGGTTCCGTCGGGACCCAGTACTTC. The chain has TRBV18 and TRBJ2-5; D gene ambiguous. V dropped 2 bases and J dropped 7 bases, with 11 bases sitting between them. Germline V gives CDR1 KGHSH, CDR2 LQKENI. The CDR3 runs to 13 residues.

The chain employs TRBV12-3 or TRBV12-4 and TRBJ1-6; D is perhaps TRBD1 (6 bases). The CDR3 is made up of 13 amino acids. Between the trimmed V and J ends, which lost 1 base and 13 bases, there was a span of 11 bases. CDR3 amino acids: CASSLGGGVPLHF. The CDR3 DNA reads TGTGCCAGCAGTTTAGGGGGGGGCGTGCCCCTCCACTTT.